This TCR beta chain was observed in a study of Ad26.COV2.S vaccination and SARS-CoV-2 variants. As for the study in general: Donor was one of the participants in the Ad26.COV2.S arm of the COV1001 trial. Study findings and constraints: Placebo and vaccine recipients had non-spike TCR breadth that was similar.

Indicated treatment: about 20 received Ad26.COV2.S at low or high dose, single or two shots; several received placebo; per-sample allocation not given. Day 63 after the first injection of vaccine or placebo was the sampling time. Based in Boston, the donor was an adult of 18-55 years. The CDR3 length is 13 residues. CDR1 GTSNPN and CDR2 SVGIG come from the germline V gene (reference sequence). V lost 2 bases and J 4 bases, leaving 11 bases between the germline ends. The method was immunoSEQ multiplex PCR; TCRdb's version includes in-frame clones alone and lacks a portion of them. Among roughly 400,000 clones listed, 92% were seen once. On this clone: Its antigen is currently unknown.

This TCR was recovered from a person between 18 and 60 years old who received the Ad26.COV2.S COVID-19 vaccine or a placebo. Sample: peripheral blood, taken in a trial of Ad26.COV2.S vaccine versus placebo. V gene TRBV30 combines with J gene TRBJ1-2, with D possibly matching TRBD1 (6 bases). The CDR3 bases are TGTGCCTGGAGTCCCGGGGGCAGCTATGGCTACACCTTC. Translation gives CAWSPGGSYGYTF.